This TCR beta chain was observed in a study of T cells after yellow fever vaccination. TCR cDNA was made by 5'RACE template switching, adding a universal primer site and UMIs. TCRdb re-derived calls from the 5' RACE reads in MiXCR, one entry per CDR3 protein. The repertoire holds approximately 32,000 distinct CDR3 sequences, with approximately 6.6% as singletons. Points from the study as a whole: The booster response re-showed most primary clones: about 96% CD4, roughly 91% CD8. Weaker, the secondary response had a peak occurring faster, on day 5 versus 15.

In this sample, this clonotype turned up many times. The CDR3 contains 18 residues. Looked up from germline, CDR1 is LGHNA and CDR2 is YNFKEQ. Germline trimming cut 0 bases from V and 2 bases from J; bases unmatched to any gene: 11. The receptor was isolated from a young man who received the YFV17D yellow fever vaccine. The chain employs TRBV4-2 and TRBJ2-3, with 7 nucleotides matching TRBD1. The input for sequencing was PBMCs, either bulk or a sorted T-cell subset (CD4+, CD8+, memory, or dextramer-sorted; not recorded which), taken on the day of the first yellow fever vaccination. The CDR3 nucleotides read TGTGCCAGCAGCCAAGATCTGGGGAGACAGGGTCCCACAGATACGCAGTATTTT. Its protein is CASSQDLGRQGPTDTQYF.